This TCR beta chain was retrieved from a study of PD-1 blockade in classical Hodgkin lymphoma. As concerns this clone: Its antigen is unidentified.

CDR3 length equals 17 residues. Per the germline V gene, CDR1 is MGHRA and CDR2 is YSYEKL. V was pared by 0 bases and J by 1 base, with 4 bases of the junction left unmatched. With no exception, relapse followed autologous stem cell transplantation in all patients, and brentuximab vedotin exposure varied. Best responses were complete response, partial response or progressive disease. The study, taken as a whole, reports: The CD4+ diversity rise by C4D1 was clearest in complete responders.

Repertoires were generated with immunoSEQ multiplex PCR, while TCRdb's copy carries only in-frame clones and drops some. There are around 40,000 clones in the sample; about three quarters occur only once, and roughly an eighth lies in the top ten. The genes are TRBV4-1 and TRBJ1-1, with 11 nucleotides matching TRBD1. The clonotype was recovered from a human donor with classical Hodgkin lymphoma. The specimen was peripheral blood mononuclear cells (PBMCs), collected at baseline. The CDR3 here is CASSQEGTGGSNTEAFF. CDR3 in DNA: TGCGCCAGCAGCCAAGAAGGGACAGGGGGTTCGAACACTGAAGCTTTCTTT.